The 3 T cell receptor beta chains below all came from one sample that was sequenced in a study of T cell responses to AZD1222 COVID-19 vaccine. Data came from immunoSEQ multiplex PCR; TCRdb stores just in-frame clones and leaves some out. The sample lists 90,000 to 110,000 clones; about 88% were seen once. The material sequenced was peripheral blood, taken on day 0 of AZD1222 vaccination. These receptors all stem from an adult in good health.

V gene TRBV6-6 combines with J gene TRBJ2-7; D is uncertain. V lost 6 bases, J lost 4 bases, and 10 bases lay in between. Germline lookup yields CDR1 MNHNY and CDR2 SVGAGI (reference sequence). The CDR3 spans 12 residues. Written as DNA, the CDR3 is TGTGCCAGCAGCCACACACTATACGAGCAGTACTTC. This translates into CASSHTLYEQYF.

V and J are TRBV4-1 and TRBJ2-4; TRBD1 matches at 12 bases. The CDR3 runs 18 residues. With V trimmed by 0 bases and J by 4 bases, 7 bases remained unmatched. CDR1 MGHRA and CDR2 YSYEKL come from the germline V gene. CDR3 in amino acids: CASSQDAGTGGTKNIQYF. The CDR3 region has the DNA TGCGCCAGCAGCCAAGACGCCGGGACAGGGGGCACGAAAAACATTCAGTACTTC.

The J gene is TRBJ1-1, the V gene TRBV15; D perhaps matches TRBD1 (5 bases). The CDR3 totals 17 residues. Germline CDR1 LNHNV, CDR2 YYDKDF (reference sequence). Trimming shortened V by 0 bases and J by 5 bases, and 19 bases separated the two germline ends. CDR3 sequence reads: CATSRDTSLGRETEAFF. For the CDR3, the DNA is TGTGCCACCAGCAGAGATACTTCCCTGGGGCGGGAGACTGAAGCTTTCTTT.